This T cell receptor (beta chain) was captured by sequencing in a study of cytomegalovirus exposure and HLA in healthy donors. Study-wide background: About 179 million T cells yielded 117 million unique TCR beta sequences in earlier analysis.

V was cut by 10 bases and J by 3 bases, with 21 bases left in between. Germline V gene lookup returns CDR1 MNHNS and CDR2 SASEGT. CDR3 length: 15 residues. PCR used 60 Vbeta primers and 13 Jbeta primers. The table came from immunoSEQ multiplex PCR; TCRdb's copy has only in-frame clones and leaves some out. The table records more than 250,000 clones, around 90% of them present only once. Sequences were obtained from PBMCs. V usage is TRBV6-1 and J usage is TRBJ1-2, with D possibly matching TRBD1 (6 bases). The receptor was isolated from a woman between 18 and 29 years old in good health and CMV-seronegative. CDR3 sequence: CAIARGPGQYYGYTF. CDR3 nucleotide sequence: TGTGCCATCGCCAGAGGCCCCGGACAGTACTATGGCTACACCTTC.